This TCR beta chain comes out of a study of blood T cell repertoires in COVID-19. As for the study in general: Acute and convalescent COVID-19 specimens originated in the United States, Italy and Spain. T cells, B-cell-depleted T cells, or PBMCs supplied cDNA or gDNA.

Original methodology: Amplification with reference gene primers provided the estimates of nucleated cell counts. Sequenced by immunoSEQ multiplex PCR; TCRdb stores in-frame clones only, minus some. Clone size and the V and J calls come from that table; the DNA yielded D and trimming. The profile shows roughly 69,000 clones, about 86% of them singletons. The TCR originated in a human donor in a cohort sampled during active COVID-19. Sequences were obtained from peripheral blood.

This chain's CDR3 is CASSDPLYTF. CDR3 nucleotide sequence: TGTGCCAGCAGTGACCCCCTCTACACCTTC. V usage is TRBV6-4 and J usage is TRBJ1-2; no reliable D call. This CDR3 is 10 amino acids long. The germline V gene encodes CDR1 MRHNA and CDR2 SNTAGT. The V and J ends lost 2 bases and 10 bases respectively, with 5 bases between them.